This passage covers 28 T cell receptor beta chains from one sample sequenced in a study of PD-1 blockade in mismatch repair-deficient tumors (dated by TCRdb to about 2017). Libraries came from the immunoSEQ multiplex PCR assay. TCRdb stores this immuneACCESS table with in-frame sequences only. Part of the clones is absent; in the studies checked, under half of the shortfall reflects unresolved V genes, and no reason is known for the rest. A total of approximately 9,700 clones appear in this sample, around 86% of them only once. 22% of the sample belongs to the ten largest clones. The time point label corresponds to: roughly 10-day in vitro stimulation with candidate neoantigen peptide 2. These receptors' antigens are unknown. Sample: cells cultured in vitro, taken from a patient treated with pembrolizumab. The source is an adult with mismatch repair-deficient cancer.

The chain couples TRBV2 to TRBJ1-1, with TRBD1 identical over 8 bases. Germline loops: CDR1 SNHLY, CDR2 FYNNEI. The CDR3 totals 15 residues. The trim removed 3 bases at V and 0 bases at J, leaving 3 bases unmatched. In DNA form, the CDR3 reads TGTGCCAGCAGTGAGGGACAGGAGTTGAACACTGAAGCTTTCTTT. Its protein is CASSEGQELNTEAFF.

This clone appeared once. Here the CDR3 DNA reads TGTGCCACCAGCAGAGATTCCGGGAGGGCCGAGAGGACCACAGATACGCAGTATTTT. This encodes CATSRDSGRAERTTDTQYF. The gene calls are TRBV15 and TRBJ2-3; 8 bases match TRBD2. V lost 0 bases to trimming and J lost 2 bases; unmatched junction nucleotides: 13. The CDR3 length is 19 residues. Germline CDR1 reads LNHNV; CDR2 reads YYDKDF (reference sequence).

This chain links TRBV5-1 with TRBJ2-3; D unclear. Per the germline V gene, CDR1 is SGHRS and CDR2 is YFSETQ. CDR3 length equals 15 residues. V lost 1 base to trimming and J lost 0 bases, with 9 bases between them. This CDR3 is CASSLPLDSTDTQYF. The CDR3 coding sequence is TGCGCCAGCAGCTTGCCTCTGGACAGCACAGATACGCAGTATTTT. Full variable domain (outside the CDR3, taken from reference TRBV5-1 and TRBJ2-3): KAGVTQTPRYLIKTRGQQVTLSCSPISGHRSVSWYQQTPGQGLQFLFEYFSETQRNKGNFPGRFSGRQFSNSRSEMNVSTLELGDSALYLCASSLPLDSTDTQYFGPGTRLTVL.

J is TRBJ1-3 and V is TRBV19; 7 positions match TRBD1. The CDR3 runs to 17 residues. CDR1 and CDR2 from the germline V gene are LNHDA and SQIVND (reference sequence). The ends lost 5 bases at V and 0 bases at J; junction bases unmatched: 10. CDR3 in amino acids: CASSPRQGRPSGNTIYF. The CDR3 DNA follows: TGTGCCAGTAGTCCCCGACAGGGCCGTCCCTCTGGAAACACCATATATTTT.

The chain's CDR3 is CASSSIGQGGTEAFF. In DNA, the CDR3 is TGTGCCAGCAGTTCGATCGGACAGGGAGGGACTGAAGCTTTCTTT. The chain employs TRBV28 and TRBJ1-1, with 8 bases aligning to TRBD1. The CDR3 loop spans 15 amino acids. Germline CDR1 reads MDHEN; CDR2 reads SYDVKM. V lost 4 bases and J lost 5; bases outside the gene matches: 9.

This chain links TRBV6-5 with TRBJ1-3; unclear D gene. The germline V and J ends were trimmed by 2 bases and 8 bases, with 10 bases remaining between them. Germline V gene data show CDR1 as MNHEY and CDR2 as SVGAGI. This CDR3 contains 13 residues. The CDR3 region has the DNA TGTGCCAGCAGTTACACACCCCAGGACACCATATATTTT. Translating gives CASSYTPQDTIYF.

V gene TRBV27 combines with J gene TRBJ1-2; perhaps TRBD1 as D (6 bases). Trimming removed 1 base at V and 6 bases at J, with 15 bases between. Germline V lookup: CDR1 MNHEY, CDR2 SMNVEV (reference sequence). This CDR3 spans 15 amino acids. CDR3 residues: CASSLFGPEGDGYTF. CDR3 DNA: TGTGCCAGCAGTTTATTTGGGCCCGAGGGGGATGGCTACACCTTC.

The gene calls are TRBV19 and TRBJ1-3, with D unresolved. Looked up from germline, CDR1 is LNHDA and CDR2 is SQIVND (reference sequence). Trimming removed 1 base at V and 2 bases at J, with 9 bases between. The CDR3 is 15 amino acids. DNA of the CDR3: TGTGCCAGTAGTATAGCGGGGTATGCTGGAAACACCATATATTTT. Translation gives CASSIAGYAGNTIYF.

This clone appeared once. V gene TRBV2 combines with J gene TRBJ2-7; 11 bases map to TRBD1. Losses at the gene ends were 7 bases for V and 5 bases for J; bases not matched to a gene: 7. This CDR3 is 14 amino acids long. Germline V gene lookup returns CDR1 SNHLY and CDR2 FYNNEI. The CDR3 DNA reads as TGTGCCAGCAAGAGGGACAGGGGGTCCGACGAGCAGTACTTC. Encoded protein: CASKRDRGSDEQYF.

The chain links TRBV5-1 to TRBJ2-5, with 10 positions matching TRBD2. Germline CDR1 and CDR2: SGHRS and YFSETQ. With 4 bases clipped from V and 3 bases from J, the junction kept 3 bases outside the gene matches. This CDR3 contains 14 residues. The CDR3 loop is CASSPGLAEETQYF. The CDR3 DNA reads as TGCGCCAGCAGCCCAGGACTAGCGGAAGAGACCCAGTACTTC. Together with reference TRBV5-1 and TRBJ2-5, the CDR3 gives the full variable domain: KAGVTQTPRYLIKTRGQQVTLSCSPISGHRSVSWYQQTPGQGLQFLFEYFSETQRNKGNFPGRFSGRQFSNSRSEMNVSTLELGDSALYLCASSPGLAEETQYFGPGTRLLVL.

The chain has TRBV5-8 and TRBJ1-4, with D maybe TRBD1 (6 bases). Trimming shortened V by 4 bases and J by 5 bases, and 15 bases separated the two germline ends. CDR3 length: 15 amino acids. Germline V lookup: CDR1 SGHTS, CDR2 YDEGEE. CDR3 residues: CASSHSQGLNEKLFF. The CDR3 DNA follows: TGTGCCAGCAGCCACTCTCAGGGGCTGAATGAAAAACTGTTTTTT. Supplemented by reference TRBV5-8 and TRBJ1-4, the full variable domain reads EAGVTQSPTHLIKTRGQQATLRCSPISGHTSVYWYQQALGLGLQFLLWYDEGEERNRGNFPPRFSGRQFPNYSSELNVNALELEDSALYLCASSHSQGLNEKLFFGSGTQLSVL.

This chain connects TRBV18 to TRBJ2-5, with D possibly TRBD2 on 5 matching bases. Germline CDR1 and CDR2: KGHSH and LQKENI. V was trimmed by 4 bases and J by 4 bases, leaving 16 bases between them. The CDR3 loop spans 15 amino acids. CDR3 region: CASSRPSGELETQYF. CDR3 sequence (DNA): TGTGCCAGCTCACGACCGTCCGGGGAGTTAGAGACCCAGTACTTC.

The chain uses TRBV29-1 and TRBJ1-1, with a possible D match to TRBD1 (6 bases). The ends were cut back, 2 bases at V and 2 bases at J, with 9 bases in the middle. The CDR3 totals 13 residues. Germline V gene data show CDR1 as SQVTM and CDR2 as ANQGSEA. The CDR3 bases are TGCAGCGTTGAACGACAGGCCAACACTGAAGCTTTCTTT. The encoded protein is CSVERQANTEAFF.

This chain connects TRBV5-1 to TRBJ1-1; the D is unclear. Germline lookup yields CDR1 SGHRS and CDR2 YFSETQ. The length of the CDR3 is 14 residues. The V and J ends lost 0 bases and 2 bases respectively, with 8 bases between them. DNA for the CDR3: TGCGCCAGCAGCTTGGGATACAGTAACACTGAAGCTTTCTTT. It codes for CASSLGYSNTEAFF.

Here the CDR3 reads CASSFLDRGGETQYF. In nucleotides, the CDR3 is TGTGCCAGCAGCTTCCTCGATCGGGGGGGAGAGACCCAGTACTTC. This chain connects TRBV7-2 to TRBJ2-5; 8 nucleotides line up with TRBD2. The ends lost 3 bases at V and 4 bases at J; junction bases unmatched: 7. The CDR3 covers 15 residues. Per germline, CDR1 SGHTA and CDR2 FQGNSA.

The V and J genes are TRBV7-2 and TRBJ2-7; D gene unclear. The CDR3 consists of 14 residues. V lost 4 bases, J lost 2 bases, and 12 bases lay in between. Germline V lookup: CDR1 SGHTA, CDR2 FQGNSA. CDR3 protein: CASSWAGPTYEQYF. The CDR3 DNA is TGTGCCAGCAGCTGGGCCGGGCCGACCTACGAGCAGTACTTC. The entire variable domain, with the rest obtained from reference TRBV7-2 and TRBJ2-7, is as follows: GAGVSQSPSNKVTEKGKDVELRCDPISGHTALYWYRQSLGQGLEFLIYFQGNSAPDKSGLPSDRFSAERTGGSVSTLTIQRTQQEDSAVYLCASSWAGPTYEQYFGPGTRLTVT.

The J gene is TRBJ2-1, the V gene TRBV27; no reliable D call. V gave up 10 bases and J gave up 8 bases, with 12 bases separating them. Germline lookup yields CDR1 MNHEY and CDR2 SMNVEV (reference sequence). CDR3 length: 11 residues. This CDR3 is CATAVLDEQFF. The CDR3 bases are TGTGCCACCGCTGTTTTGGATGAGCAGTTCTTC.

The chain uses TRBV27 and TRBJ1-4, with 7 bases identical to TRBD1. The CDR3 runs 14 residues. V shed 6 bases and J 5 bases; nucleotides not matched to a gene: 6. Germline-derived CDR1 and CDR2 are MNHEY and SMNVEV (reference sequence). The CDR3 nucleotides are TGTGCCAGCAGACCGGGACAGCTAAATGAAAAACTGTTTTTT. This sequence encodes CASRPGQLNEKLFF.

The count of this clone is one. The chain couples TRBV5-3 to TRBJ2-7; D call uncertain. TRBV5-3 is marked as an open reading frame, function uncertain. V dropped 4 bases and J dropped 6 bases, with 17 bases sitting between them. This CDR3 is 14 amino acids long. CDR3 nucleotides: TGTGCCAGAAGCCCTCTAAAGAGAAAAGCCGAGCAGTACTTC. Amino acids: CARSPLKRKAEQYF.

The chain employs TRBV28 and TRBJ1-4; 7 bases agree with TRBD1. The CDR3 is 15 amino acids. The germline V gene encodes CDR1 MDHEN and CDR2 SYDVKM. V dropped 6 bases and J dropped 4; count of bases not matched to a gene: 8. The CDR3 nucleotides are TGTGCCAGCAGGCGCGGGACAGCTTTTAATGAAAAACTGTTTTTT. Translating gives CASRRGTAFNEKLFF.

The CDR3 nucleotides read TGTGCCAGCAGGCAGTTACAGGGTTGGGAGCAGTTCTTC. Its protein product is CASRQLQGWEQFF. V is TRBV6-5 and J is TRBJ2-1; tentative D call: TRBD1 (6 bases). Germline V gives CDR1 MNHEY, CDR2 SVGAGI. Trimming took 6 bases from V and 10 from J, leaving 16 bases between them. The CDR3 has 13 residues.

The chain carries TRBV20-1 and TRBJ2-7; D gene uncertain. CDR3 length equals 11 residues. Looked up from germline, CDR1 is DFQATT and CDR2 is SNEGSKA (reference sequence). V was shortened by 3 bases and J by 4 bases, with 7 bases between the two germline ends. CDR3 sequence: CSASTQYEQYF. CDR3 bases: TGCAGTGCTAGTACCCAATACGAGCAGTACTTC.

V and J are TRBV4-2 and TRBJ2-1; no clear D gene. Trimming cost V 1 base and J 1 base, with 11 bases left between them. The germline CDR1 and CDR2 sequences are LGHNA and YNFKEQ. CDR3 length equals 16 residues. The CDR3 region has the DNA TGTGCCAGCAGCCAAGCCCCTCGGGTGTCCTACAATGAGCAGTTCTTC. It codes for CASSQAPRVSYNEQFF.

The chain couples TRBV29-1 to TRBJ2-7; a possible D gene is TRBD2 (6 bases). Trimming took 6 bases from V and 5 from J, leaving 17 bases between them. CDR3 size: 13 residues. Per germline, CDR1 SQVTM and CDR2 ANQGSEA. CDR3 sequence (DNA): TGCAGCGTGTGGGTTGGGGGGTTCCACGAGCAGTACTTC. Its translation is CSVWVGGFHEQYF.

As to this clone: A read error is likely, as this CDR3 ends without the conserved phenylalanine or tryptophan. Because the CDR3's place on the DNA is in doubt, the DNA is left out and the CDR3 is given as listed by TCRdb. This CDR3 reads CASSSSSTDPYL. The chain is built from TRBV9 and TRBJ1-6. Germline values: CDR1 SGDLS, CDR2 YYNGEE. Both ends counted, the CDR3 spans 12 residues.

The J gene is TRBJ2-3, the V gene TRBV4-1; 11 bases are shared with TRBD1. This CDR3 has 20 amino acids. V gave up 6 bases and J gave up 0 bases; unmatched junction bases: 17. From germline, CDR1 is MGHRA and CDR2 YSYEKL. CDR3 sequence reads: CASRQSTRDRGMTSTDTQYF. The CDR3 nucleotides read TGCGCCAGCAGGCAAAGTACCCGGGACAGGGGGATGACTAGCACAGATACGCAGTATTTT.

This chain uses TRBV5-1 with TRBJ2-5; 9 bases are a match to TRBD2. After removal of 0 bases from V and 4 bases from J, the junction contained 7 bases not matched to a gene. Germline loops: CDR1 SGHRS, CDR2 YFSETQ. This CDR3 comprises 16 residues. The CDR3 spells CASSLDPSGMGETQYF. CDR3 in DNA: TGCGCCAGCAGCTTGGATCCTAGCGGGATGGGAGAGACCCAGTACTTC.

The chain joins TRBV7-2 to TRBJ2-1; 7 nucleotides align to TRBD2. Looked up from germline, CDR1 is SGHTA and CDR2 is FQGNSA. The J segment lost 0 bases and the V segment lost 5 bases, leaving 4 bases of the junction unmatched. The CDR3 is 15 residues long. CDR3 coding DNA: TGTGCCAGCAGCCCCGGGGGGAGCTCCTACAATGAGCAGTTCTTC. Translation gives CASSPGGSSYNEQFF. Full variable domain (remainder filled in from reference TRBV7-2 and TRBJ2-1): GAGVSQSPSNKVTEKGKDVELRCDPISGHTALYWYRQSLGQGLEFLIYFQGNSAPDKSGLPSDRFSAERTGGSVSTLTIQRTQQEDSAVYLCASSPGGSSYNEQFFGPGTRLTVL.